The text below deals with one TCR beta chain. Its antigen is not known. Enrolled ophthalmopathy patients presented with a Clinical Activity Score of at least 3, a NOSPECS grade of at least 4, and disease duration under 3 months. Lactation, pregnancy, other autoimmune disease or uncontrolled infection led to exclusion of patients. Germline V CDR1 and CDR2: SEHNR, FQNEAQ (reference sequence). The CDR3 spans 16 residues. Trimming shortened V by 0 bases and J by 9 bases, and 18 bases separated the two germline ends. Amplification of TCR beta CDR3 regions used RNA as the template. HTBI primers drove first-round RT-PCR of the TCR CDR3. One entry per CDR3 protein results from TCRdb running MiXCR on the multiplex PCR reads. The sample contains some 320,000 distinct CDR3 sequences, roughly 13% of which appear only once. The data were taken from a study of T cells in Graves' hyperthyroidism and ophthalmopathy. Study-level findings and limits: Clonotypes that were expanded in thyroid above 0.001 mostly appeared in blood too.

V and J are TRBV7-9 and TRBJ1-5, with D possibly matching TRBD1 (6 bases). The sequencing sample was made of blood. This clonotype was sampled from a woman aged 40 to 50 with Graves' ophthalmopathy. As DNA, the CDR3 is TGTGCCAGCAGCTTAGCGCTGGACAGCCGTGAACGGCCCCAGCATTTT. Translating it yields CASSLALDSRERPQHF.